Sequencing of this T cell receptor (beta chain) was carried out in a study of control samples from healthy donors and cancer patients. The data were produced by immunoSEQ multiplex PCR, yet TCRdb's version contains in-frame clones alone and is incomplete. The sample has about 130,000 clones, approximately 92% seen once. The length of the CDR3 is 14 residues. The chain links TRBV21-1 to TRBJ1-2. TRBV21-1 is given as a pseudogene. This receptor was taken from a woman in her fifties or sixties in good health. Specimen: blood. The CDR3 coding sequence is TGTGCCAGCAGCAAAGTATGGGGGGGCCATGGCTACACCTTC. Residues: CASSKVWGGHGYTF.